This T cell receptor beta chain is drawn from a study of blood T cell repertoires in COVID-19. At the level of the study: Spain, Italy and the United States supplied samples that represented acute and convalescent COVID-19. Nucleic acid was either cDNA or gDNA, and it came from T cells, B-cell-depleted T cells, or PBMCs.

Seattle patients were enrolled during active infection and followed longitudinally. This clone has just a few counts. Per germline, CDR1 MNHEY and CDR2 SVGAGI. V shed 1 base, J shed 0 bases, and the junction held 5 bases outside the gene matches. There are 16 residues in the CDR3. Per the original methods: Amplification of reference gene primers provided the estimated nucleated cell counts. Assay used: immunoSEQ multiplex PCR; TCRdb lists only in-frame clones, some missing. From that table come the V and J calls and clone size; the DNA was used to work out D and trimming. Among about 140,000 clones listed, around 90% were seen once.

The sample was peripheral blood. The receptor was isolated from a human donor with COVID-19, enrolled during active disease. The donor label of this sample is uncertain. The chain links TRBV6-5 to TRBJ1-2; TRBD1 matches at 7 bases. The CDR3 coding sequence is TGTGCCAGCAGTTACTTTCCAGGGACAGCTAACTATGGCTACACCTTC. This sequence encodes CASSYFPGTANYGYTF.